Presented here are 3 T cell receptor beta chains from one specimen sequenced in a study of blood T cell repertoires in COVID-19. The protocol was immunoSEQ multiplex PCR, while the TCRdb copy is restricted to in-frame clones and leaves out a portion. The sample contains tens of thousands of clones, 75% to 90% of which appear only once. The sequencing sample was made of peripheral blood. The receptor source for this set is an elderly man with acute or convalescent COVID-19.

This sequence joins TRBV10-3 and TRBJ1-1; unclear D gene. The germline gives CDR1 ENHRY, CDR2 SYGVKD. This CDR3 spans 15 amino acids. Trimming removed 2 bases at V and 0 bases at J, with 10 bases between. The CDR3 spells CAISENNLMNTEAFF. DNA of the CDR3: TGTGCCATCAGTGAGAACAACCTCATGAACACTGAAGCTTTCTTT.

The chain combines TRBV5-1 with TRBJ2-6, with 10 bases identical to TRBD1. The CDR3 is 18 amino acids. V lost 0 bases and J lost 2; bases outside the gene matches: 5. The V gene's germline CDR1 is SGHRS and CDR2 YFSETQ. The CDR3 sequence: CASSLGDRGFAGANVLTF. The CDR3 DNA reads as TGCGCCAGCAGCTTGGGGGACAGGGGATTTGCTGGGGCCAACGTCCTGACTTTC.

This sequence joins TRBV14 and TRBJ2-3, with D unclear. The V gene's germline CDR1 is SGHDN and CDR2 FVKESK. Trimming pared 6 bases from V and 2 bases from J, leaving 6 bases between. The CDR3 covers 12 residues. The chain's CDR3 is CASRHLTDTQYF. CDR3 in DNA: TGTGCCAGCAGACACCTCACAGATACGCAGTATTTT. The full variable domain, completed using reference TRBV14 and TRBJ2-3, is EAGVTQFPSHSVIEKGQTVTLRCDPISGHDNLYWYRRVMGKEIKFLLHFVKESKQDESGMPNNRFLAERTGGTYSTLKVQPAELEDSGVYFCASRHLTDTQYFGPGTRLTVL.